This passage covers 21 T cell receptor beta chains from one sample sequenced in a study of blood T cell repertoires in COVID-19. Clones were read by immunoSEQ multiplex PCR, and TCRdb kept only the in-frame ones, dropping some. The sample lists 150,000 or so clones; about four fifths were seen once. Sequencing was carried out using peripheral blood. The receptors were sampled from a woman of 80 years or more with acute or convalescent COVID-19.

The V call is TRBV6-5, the J call TRBJ1-3, with D possibly matching TRBD1 (5 bases). The V gene's germline CDR1 is MNHEY and CDR2 SVGAGI. The CDR3 loop spans 16 amino acids. The V gene lost 0 bases and the J gene lost 2 bases, with 11 bases spanning the gap. The CDR3 DNA reads TGTGCCAGCAGTTACTCAAGGGAGGGGCCTGGAAACACCATATATTTT. Translating it yields CASSYSREGPGNTIYF.

This chain uses TRBV25-1 with TRBJ2-3; D may be TRBD1 (5 bases). Per the germline V gene, CDR1 is MGHDK and CDR2 is SYGVNS. The V and J ends lost 2 bases and 0 bases respectively, with 9 bases between them. The CDR3 consists of 15 residues. CDR3 DNA: TGTGCCAGCAGTGAACCAGGGTCTAGCACAGATACGCAGTATTTT. This sequence encodes CASSEPGSSTDTQYF.

Remarks on this clone: Other DNA sequences from this sample encode an identical CDR3 as well. The V call is TRBV5-4, the J call TRBJ1-2; no definite D call. The CDR3 totals 14 residues. V was clipped by 0 bases and J by 2 bases, with 8 bases between them. Germline V gene data show CDR1 as SGHNT and CDR2 as YYREEE (reference sequence). The CDR3: CASSLASFNYGYTF. In DNA, the CDR3 is TGTGCCAGCAGCTTGGCCAGTTTCAACTATGGCTACACCTTC.

This sequence joins TRBV5-4 and TRBJ2-3; TRBD2 might be the D (6 bases). Germline-derived CDR1 and CDR2 are SGHNT and YYREEE (reference sequence). The V and J ends lost 4 bases and 5 bases respectively, with 17 bases between them. The CDR3 is 15 amino acids. CDR3 sequence (DNA): TGTGCCAGCAGCGGCCGGGACTCCCAGAAAGATACGCAGTATTTT. It is translated as CASSGRDSQKDTQYF.

This chain connects TRBV5-4 to TRBJ1-6; 7 nucleotides match TRBD1. Germline lookup yields CDR1 SGHNT and CDR2 YYREEE (reference sequence). The CDR3 has 14 residues. V shed 2 bases and J 5 bases; nucleotides not matched to a gene: 1. The CDR3 spells CASSFDRDNSPLHF. CDR3 DNA sequence: TGTGCCAGCAGCTTCGACAGGGATAATTCACCCCTCCACTTT.

This clone was seen only once. The rearrangement joins TRBV7-3 to TRBJ1-2; D is possibly TRBD1 (6 bases). The germline CDR1 and CDR2 sequences are SGHTA and FQGTGA. The CDR3 is 14 amino acids. Between the trimmed V and J ends, which lost 2 bases and 8 bases, there was a span of 15 bases. The DNA for the CDR3 is TGTGCCAGCAGCTTAGGGGGCTCGCCCCAAGGCTACACCTTC. Protein product: CASSLGGSPQGYTF.

The chain carries TRBV18 and TRBJ2-3, with 8 bases aligning to TRBD1. The trim removed 10 bases at V and 5 bases at J, leaving 11 bases unmatched. Germline V gene lookup returns CDR1 KGHSH and CDR2 LQKENI. The CDR3 is made up of 14 amino acids. In DNA, the CDR3 is TGTGCCACAGAGCAGCTGACAGGGGTAGATACGCAGTATTTT. Translation gives CATEQLTGVDTQYF.

The chain recombines TRBV10-1 with TRBJ2-2, with 7 nucleotides matching TRBD1. This CDR3 comprises 13 residues. The germline CDR1 and CDR2 sequences are WNHNN and SYGVQD (reference sequence). V was clipped by 7 bases and J by 4 bases; unmatched bases: 3. The CDR3 DNA reads as TGCGCCAGCAAGGGGGCGGGCACCGGGGAGCTGTTTTTT. Translation: CASKGAGTGELFF.

The chain links TRBV7-9 to TRBJ1-5; unclear D gene. Trimming pared 1 base from V and 3 bases from J, leaving 10 bases between. Germline CDR1 is SEHNR and CDR2 is FQNEAQ (reference sequence). The length of the CDR3 is 15 residues. CDR3 coding DNA: TGTGCCAGCAGCTTAGGGGCAGGCGACAATCAGCCCCAGCATTTT. It specifies CASSLGAGDNQPQHF.

The chain joins TRBV28 to TRBJ2-2; D call uncertain. The CDR3 is made up of 14 amino acids. Trimming removed 4 bases from V and 1 base from J, with 7 bases in between. The germline gives CDR1 MDHEN, CDR2 SYDVKM. The CDR3 reads CASSSSGNTGELFF. The CDR3 nucleotides are TGTGCCAGCAGTTCGTCCGGGAACACCGGGGAGCTGTTTTTT.

The chain couples TRBV6-5 to TRBJ1-6; D is perhaps TRBD1 (5 bases). V was shortened by 10 bases and J by 5 bases, with 18 bases between the two germline ends. Germline V gene data show CDR1 as MNHEY and CDR2 as SVGAGI. The CDR3 has 15 amino acids. This CDR3 is CATNRRGSDNSPLHF. CDR3 DNA sequence: TGTGCCACGAACCGGCGGGGGTCCGATAATTCACCCCTCCACTTT.

This chain joins TRBV6-5 and TRBJ2-5; TRBD2 matches 15 bases. This CDR3 region has 16 residues. Germline V gives CDR1 MNHEY, CDR2 SVGAGI. The V segment lost 4 bases and the J segment 1 base; nucleotides outside the gene matches: 1. CDR3 residues: CASSWTSGGAQETQYF. As DNA, the CDR3 is TGTGCCAGCAGTTGGACTAGCGGGGGGGCCCAAGAGACCCAGTACTTC.

The chain joins TRBV7-3 to TRBJ2-5; D might be TRBD1 (5 bases). Trimming took off 5 bases at V and 4 bases at J, with 14 bases between the two ends. The CDR3 covers 14 residues. CDR1 and CDR2 (germline): SGHTA, FQGTGA. CDR3 sequence: CASSPLAGRETQYF. CDR3 coding DNA: TGTGCCAGCAGCCCATTGGCAGGGCGAGAGACCCAGTACTTC.

This sequence joins TRBV19 and TRBJ1-3; tentatively, D is TRBD1 (6 bases). Germline-derived CDR1 and CDR2 are LNHDA and SQIVND (reference sequence). The CDR3 contains 17 residues. The V and J ends lost 4 bases and 7 bases respectively, with 23 bases between them. Written as DNA, the CDR3 is TGTGCCAGTAGTACGCCGGCCGGCAGGACCCAGGGGAACACCATATATTTT. Encoded protein: CASSTPAGRTQGNTIYF.

The chain couples TRBV12-3 or TRBV12-4 to TRBJ1-2, with 10 bases lining up with TRBD1. The CDR3 runs 13 residues. With 6 bases clipped from V and 7 bases from J, the junction kept 5 bases outside the gene matches. The CDR3 protein is CASRGTGAGGYTF. For the CDR3, the DNA is TGTGCCAGCAGGGGGACAGGGGCGGGTGGCTACACCTTC.

The V call is TRBV6-5, the J call TRBJ2-7, with D perhaps matching TRBD2 (6 bases). V was pared by 8 bases and J by 6 bases, with 20 bases between. Germline V lookup: CDR1 MNHEY, CDR2 SVGAGI. This CDR3 has 14 residues. The DNA of the CDR3 is TGTGCCAGCCGCTCACGAGGCGGGGCTGGCGAGCAGTACTTC. Amino acid sequence: CASRSRGGAGEQYF.

The chain recombines TRBV7-2 with TRBJ1-2; 7 bases agree with TRBD1. V was clipped by 5 bases and J by 1 base; unmatched bases: 1. Per the germline V gene, CDR1 is SGHTA and CDR2 is FQGNSA. The CDR3 runs 13 residues. CDR3 sequence: CASSRDSNYGYTF. The CDR3 DNA follows: TGTGCCAGCAGCCGGGACAGTAACTATGGCTACACCTTC.

This CDR3 reads CSVVQGAGNQPQHF. In DNA form, the CDR3 reads TGCAGCGTCGTACAGGGGGCCGGCAATCAGCCCCAGCATTTT. V and J are TRBV29-1 and TRBJ1-5, with 9 bases fitting TRBD1. Looked up from germline, CDR1 is SQVTM and CDR2 is ANQGSEA. The CDR3 covers 14 residues. V was pared by 6 bases and J by 2 bases, with 5 bases of the junction left unmatched.

The J gene is TRBJ2-3, the V gene TRBV7-3; TRBD1 aligns across 8 bases. Germline CDR1 is SGHTA and CDR2 is FQGTGA. V was pared by 2 bases and J by 1 base, with 5 bases of the junction left unmatched. The CDR3 has 16 residues. CDR3 nucleotide sequence: TGTGCCAGCAGCTTAGGGTTGGGACAGGGCACAGATACGCAGTATTTT. Its translation: CASSLGLGQGTDTQYF.

This clone has only one observation. J is TRBJ2-7 and V is TRBV4-1; 10 bases fit TRBD2. Germline lookup yields CDR1 MGHRA and CDR2 YSYEKL. The CDR3 contains 16 residues. V trimming: 4 bases; J trimming: 5 bases; junction bases outside the gene matches: 11. CDR3 sequence reads: CASSLRQAGGPDEQYF. The CDR3 bases are TGCGCCAGCAGCCTAAGGCAAGCGGGGGGGCCAGACGAGCAGTACTTC.

The table lists this clone with many counts. V gene TRBV9 combines with J gene TRBJ2-7; D might be TRBD1 (6 bases). The CDR3 has 15 residues. Trimming removed 3 bases from V and 3 bases from J, with 16 bases in between. The germline gives CDR1 SGDLS, CDR2 YYNGEE. CDR3 sequence: CASSASGAMGYEQYF. The CDR3 DNA follows: TGTGCCAGCAGCGCGTCAGGGGCTATGGGCTACGAGCAGTACTTC. The full variable domain, in which reference TRBV9 and TRBJ2-7 provide the parts outside the CDR3, is DSGVTQTPKHLITATGQRVTLRCSPRSGDLSVYWYQQSLDQGLQFLIQYYNGEERAKGNILERFSAQQFPDLHSELNLSSLELGDSALYFCASSASGAMGYEQYFGPGTRLTVT.